This T cell receptor beta chain was observed in a study of CD8 T cells in ankylosing spondylitis. Study findings and constraints: Matched synovial fluid from ankylosing spondylitis patients was reported to be enriched for disease-linked clones. Peripheral blood held disease-linked clones only at relatively low frequency, and these were CD8+. Ankylosing spondylitis blood seemed to carry a telltale TCR beta motif made of several highly homologous variants.

With molecular barcodes, quantitative 5'-RACE was used to make the TCR beta libraries. TCRdb called the 5' RACE reads again in MiXCR, with one record for every CDR3 protein. The repertoire has hundreds of thousands of distinct CDR3 sequences, 12% of them found once; the top ten carry just over 0.5%. Turning to this clonotype: Its specificity is not known.

Germline lookup yields CDR1 SGHRS and CDR2 YFSETQ. Trimming shortened V by 4 bases and J by 0 bases, and 13 bases separated the two germline ends. CDR3 length: 15 amino acids. Material for sequencing was blood, either unsorted or a sorted T cell fraction (not recorded which). The rearrangement joins TRBV5-1 to TRBJ1-1; D uncertain. The receptor comes from a male donor with ankylosing spondylitis. CDR3 nucleotide sequence: TGCGCCAGCAGCCCCCGAGCCGATATGAACACTGAAGCTTTCTTT. Translating gives CASSPRADMNTEAFF. The entire variable domain, with the rest obtained from reference TRBV5-1 and TRBJ1-1, is as follows: KAGVTQTPRYLIKTRGQQVTLSCSPISGHRSVSWYQQTPGQGLQFLFEYFSETQRNKGNFPGRFSGRQFSNSRSEMNVSTLELGDSALYLCASSPRADMNTEAFFGQGTRLTVV.